The clone carrying this TCR beta chain is a singleton in its sample. Its antigen is unidentified. This sample stems from a study of shared clonotypes between healthy human individuals. Study results and limitations: Clonotype sharing among donors, it was expected, would be affected by sequencing depth.

Per the original data handling: With immunoSEQ giving junction-only sequences and no quality scores, filtering differed. Only in-frame clones appear in the TCRdb table, and some are missing; sequencing was by immunoSEQ multiplex PCR. That table is the source of V, J and clone size, and D and trimming were worked out from the DNA. This sample has around 720,000 clones; more than 70% occur once, and the top ten carry 1.5% to 2%. V lost 0 bases and J lost 2, with 8 bases in between. Germline CDR1 and CDR2: SGHRS and YFSETQ. The CDR3 sequence is 14 residues long. This sequence was found in a woman aged 25 to 45 in good health. The genes are TRBV5-1 and TRBJ1-2; D not resolved. Sequencing used memory CD4+ T cells sorted from blood. Indicated subset: CD45RA-negative fraction. CDR3 in amino acids: CASSLVRGNYGYTF. The CDR3 DNA follows: TGCGCCAGCAGCTTGGTACGGGGAAACTATGGCTACACCTTC.